The present entry profiles one T cell receptor beta chain with its context. Its antigen is unknown. Those who donated were healthy bone marrow donors. Primers: 60 Vbeta forward and 13 Jbeta reverse. Produced via immunoSEQ multiplex PCR; TCRdb's table is partial and in-frame only. This sample has 100,000 to 120,000 clones, with 70% to 85% found just once. V lost 2 bases, J lost 4 bases, and 8 bases lay in between. The CDR3 extends over 13 amino acids. Germline-derived CDR1 and CDR2 are SNHLY and FYNNEI. This entry belongs to a study of cytomegalovirus exposure and HLA in healthy donors. Findings and caveats of the study: A later analysis linked some 17,000 TCR beta sequences to HLA alleles at 0.05 false discovery rate. The number of N-insertions in an Asian-associated ancestry cluster was reportedly below the roughly 660-donor mean in a later analysis. In a later analysis, several top co-occurrence clusters appeared linked to parvovirus B19, influenza, CMV and Epstein-Barr virus.

The TCR was taken from a man in his thirties or forties in good health and CMV-seropositive. The gene calls are TRBV2 and TRBJ1-2; possible D gene TRBD1, 6 bases. The specimen sequenced was PBMCs. CDR3: CASSETGLYGYTF. The CDR3 DNA follows: TGTGCCAGCAGTGAAACAGGGCTCTATGGCTACACCTTC.